Below are 26 T cell receptor beta chains sequenced from a single sample in a study of T cell responses to AZD1222 COVID-19 vaccine. The table came from immunoSEQ multiplex PCR; TCRdb's copy has only in-frame clones and leaves some out. The table shows over 120,000 clones, with roughly 86% occurring only once. Material: peripheral blood, obtained 28 days after the second dose of the MenACWY control vaccine. These receptors were taken from an adult who received the MenACWY meningococcal vaccine as a control.

V and J are TRBV11-2 and TRBJ2-7; a weak D match, TRBD1 (7 bases). The CDR3 sequence is 14 residues long. Trimming left V 5 bases short and J 5 bases short, with 16 bases between. CDR1 SGHAT and CDR2 FQNNGV come from the germline V gene. DNA for the CDR3: TGTGCCAGCAGCCCAGTCAGGGGGAGGCACGAGCAGTACTTC. Amino acid sequence: CASSPVRGRHEQYF.

This clone showed up just once. The V call is TRBV27, the J call TRBJ2-2; 11 positions agree with TRBD2. J gave up 5 bases and V 0 bases, and 2 bases lay outside the gene matches. This CDR3 is 16 amino acids long. Per germline, CDR1 MNHEY and CDR2 SMNVEV (reference sequence). This chain's CDR3 is CASSLSASGRTGELFF. DNA of the CDR3: TGTGCCAGCAGTTTATCGGCTAGCGGGAGGACCGGGGAGCTGTTTTTT.

The chain couples TRBV4-3 to TRBJ1-4; 8 positions agree with TRBD1. Trimming at V came to 0 bases and at J to 10 bases, leaving 10 bases not matched to a gene. The CDR3 is made up of 16 amino acids. Germline lookup yields CDR1 LGHNA and CDR2 YSLEER. The CDR3 coding sequence is TGCGCCAGCAGCCAAGAGCCTGACAGGGGCGGGGGAAAACTGTTTTTT. Its protein is CASSQEPDRGGGKLFF.

The rearrangement joins TRBV5-8 to TRBJ1-2; the match to TRBD1 covers 7 bases. The ends lost 0 bases at V and 8 bases at J; junction bases unmatched: 7. Germline assignment: CDR1 SGHTS and CDR2 YDEGEE. This CDR3 is 14 amino acids long. In DNA, the CDR3 is TGTGCCAGCAGCTTGGGGACAGGCTGGGAGGGCTACACCTTC. Translation: CASSLGTGWEGYTF.

The rearrangement joins TRBV27 to TRBJ2-5, with D tentatively TRBD1 (6 bases). The CDR3 covers 13 residues. Trimming took off 6 bases at V and 1 base at J, with 9 bases between the two ends. Looked up from germline, CDR1 is MNHEY and CDR2 is SMNVEV (reference sequence). The CDR3, as DNA: TGTGCCAGCAGCTGGGACACCCAAGAGACCCAGTACTTC. Residues: CASSWDTQETQYF.

The genes are TRBV2 and TRBJ2-1; the match to TRBD2 covers 9 bases. The V gene end was trimmed by 3 bases and the J gene end by 7 bases; junction bases not matched to a gene: 22. There are 20 residues in the CDR3. Germline V gives CDR1 SNHLY, CDR2 FYNNEI. For the CDR3, the DNA is TGTGCCAGCAGTGACGACACACTCTCGGCTAGCGGGAAACTCTGGAATGAGCAGTTCTTC. Its protein product is CASSDDTLSASGKLWNEQFF. Supplemented by reference TRBV2 and TRBJ2-1, the full variable domain reads EPEVTQTPSHQVTQMGQEVILRCVPISNHLYFYWYRQILGQKVEFLVSFYNNEISEKSEIFDDQFSVERPDGSNFTLKIRSTKLEDSAMYFCASSDDTLSASGKLWNEQFFGPGTRLTVL.

Notes on this clone: The sample contains more than one DNA sequence encoding this CDR3. The chain has TRBV2 and TRBJ2-2; 10 bases are a match to TRBD1. Germline CDR1 SNHLY, CDR2 FYNNEI. This CDR3 has 15 residues. V lost 6 bases to trimming and J lost 5 bases; unmatched junction nucleotides: 6. DNA of the CDR3: TGTGCCAGCAGGCGACAGGGGGCTGGTACCGGGGAGCTGTTTTTT. Its protein is CASRRQGAGTGELFF.

Only a few counts were recorded for this clone. V is TRBV6-5 and J is TRBJ2-2, with a tentative D call TRBD2 (6 bases). Germline values: CDR1 MNHEY, CDR2 SVGAGI. V dropped 1 base and J dropped 5 bases, with 11 bases sitting between them. The CDR3 covers 15 residues. CDR3 loop: CASSYLEGGTGELFF. The DNA of the CDR3 is TGTGCCAGCAGTTACTTGGAGGGTGGAACCGGGGAGCTGTTTTTT.

The chain carries TRBV5-5 and TRBJ1-3; D call uncertain. The V gene's germline CDR1 is SGHKS and CDR2 YYEKEE (reference sequence). This CDR3 has 15 residues. Trimming pared 0 bases from V and 0 bases from J, leaving 7 bases between. CDR3 residues: CASSLDMGSGNTIYF. In DNA, the CDR3 is TGTGCCAGCAGCTTGGATATGGGCTCTGGAAACACCATATATTTT. Using reference TRBV5-5 and TRBJ1-3 for the parts outside the CDR3, the full variable domain is DAGVTQSPTHLIKTRGQQVTLRCSPISGHKSVSWYQQVLGQGPQFIFQYYEKEERGRGNFPDRFSARQFPNYSSELNVNALLLGDSALYLCASSLDMGSGNTIYFGEGSWLTVV.

In nucleotides, the CDR3 is TGTGCCAGTAGTATAGTAGAGGGCTACGAGCAGTACTTC. This gives the protein CASSIVEGYEQYF. The chain is built from TRBV19 and TRBJ2-7; tentative D call: TRBD2 (5 bases). Germline-derived CDR1 and CDR2 are LNHDA and SQIVND (reference sequence). The CDR3 has 13 amino acids. Trimming left V 1 base short and J 3 bases short, with 7 bases between.

The CDR3 sequence: CASSLDTNQPQHF. CDR3 sequence (DNA): TGTGCCAGCAGCCTCGACACGAATCAGCCCCAGCATTTT. This chain uses TRBV11-3 with TRBJ1-5; no definite D call. Germline values: CDR1 SGHNT, CDR2 YENEEA. Deletions cut 5 bases from V and 4 bases from J, with 9 bases between. This CDR3 is 13 amino acids long.

V is TRBV7-2 and J is TRBJ1-5; no clear D gene. Germline loops: CDR1 SGHTA, CDR2 FQGNSA. V gave up 1 base and J gave up 2 bases, with 6 bases separating them. The CDR3 runs to 14 residues. CDR3 sequence reads: CASSLGGGNQPQHF. In DNA form, the CDR3 reads TGTGCCAGCAGCTTAGGGGGAGGCAATCAGCCCCAGCATTTT.

This chain links TRBV27 with TRBJ2-2, with no clear D. Germline CDR1 MNHEY, CDR2 SMNVEV (reference sequence). The CDR3 sequence is 12 residues long. The V end was cut by 5 bases, the J end by 6 bases, with 7 bases between. In nucleotides, the CDR3 is TGTGCCAGCAGTCCCGGCCCCGGGGAGCTGTTTTTT. This gives the protein CASSPGPGELFF.

V is TRBV11-2 and J is TRBJ2-7, with TRBD2 matching over 8 bases. In germline, CDR1 is SGHAT, CDR2 FQNNGV. Trimming removed 5 bases from V and 0 bases from J; junction bases left unmatched: 12. This CDR3 comprises 17 residues. The CDR3 region has the DNA TGTGCCAGCAGCCGTCCTCCGGGACTAGAGAGCTCCTACGAGCAGTACTTC. Translation: CASSRPPGLESSYEQYF.

The chain employs TRBV27 and TRBJ2-1; TRBD2 agrees at 8 bases. The V gene end was trimmed by 6 bases and the J gene end by 4 bases; junction bases not matched to a gene: 5. The CDR3 totals 14 residues. The V gene's germline CDR1 is MNHEY and CDR2 SMNVEV (reference sequence). CDR3 amino acids: CASRRASGYNEQFF. The CDR3 DNA reads TGTGCCAGCAGGCGGGCTAGCGGGTACAATGAGCAGTTCTTC.

The CDR3: CASRGLGYGYTF. The CDR3 DNA follows: TGTGCCAGCAGGGGGCTTGGCTATGGCTACACCTTC. The chain carries TRBV6-5 and TRBJ1-2, with a tentative D call TRBD1 (5 bases). CDR3 length: 12 residues. Trimming took off 6 bases at V and 4 bases at J, with 9 bases between the two ends. Germline loops: CDR1 MNHEY, CDR2 SVGAGI.

The chain's CDR3 is CASSLRRDQETQYF. The CDR3 DNA reads TGTGCCAGCAGTTTACGACGGGACCAAGAGACCCAGTACTTC. This chain uses TRBV27 with TRBJ2-5; D is uncertain. The CDR3 spans 14 residues. The ends were cut back, 2 bases at V and 0 bases at J, with 7 bases in the middle. Germline V gene lookup returns CDR1 MNHEY and CDR2 SMNVEV (reference sequence).

The chain couples TRBV5-1 to TRBJ1-1; 7 bases line up with TRBD1. The V and J ends lost 0 bases and 4 bases, in that order; junction bases with no gene match: 12. This CDR3 comprises 17 residues. Germline CDR1 reads SGHRS; CDR2 reads YFSETQ. CDR3 protein: CASSLAPARAGGTEAFF. The CDR3 bases are TGCGCCAGCAGCTTGGCCCCGGCGAGGGCAGGGGGCACTGAAGCTTTCTTT.

This chain uses TRBV19 with TRBJ2-6, with D possibly TRBD1 on 5 matching bases. Germline-derived CDR1 and CDR2 are LNHDA and SQIVND (reference sequence). Between the trimmed V and J ends, which lost 5 bases and 0 bases, there was a span of 14 bases. The CDR3 totals 17 residues. CDR3 nucleotide sequence: TGTGCCAGTAGTGGACACACGGCCCTCTCTGGGGCCAACGTCCTGACTTTC. Its protein is CASSGHTALSGANVLTF.

The chain links TRBV10-2 to TRBJ2-3; a possible D gene is TRBD1 (7 bases). Germline CDR1 and CDR2: WSHSY and SAAADI. The CDR3 loop spans 15 amino acids. Trimming took off 3 bases at V and 7 bases at J, with 17 bases between the two ends. CDR3 amino acids: CASSDFSRGRNTQYF. The CDR3 coding sequence is TGCGCCAGCAGTGACTTCAGCAGGGGGAGGAATACGCAGTATTTT.

The V gene is TRBV7-9, the J gene TRBJ1-1; TRBD1 agrees at 7 bases. This CDR3 has 15 residues. Per the germline V gene, CDR1 is SEHNR and CDR2 is FQNEAQ (reference sequence). V lost 4 bases to trimming and J lost 5 bases; unmatched junction nucleotides: 10. The CDR3 sequence is CASSSLTGMRTEAFF. In DNA form, the CDR3 reads TGTGCCAGCAGCTCGTTGACAGGGATGAGAACTGAAGCTTTCTTT.

This clone was found once. V usage is TRBV7-6 and J usage is TRBJ2-2; D may be TRBD2 (7 bases). The germline CDR1 and CDR2 sequences are SGHVS and FNYEAQ. Trimming stripped 5 bases from V and 4 bases from J, with 17 bases between. CDR3 length: 16 residues. The DNA for the CDR3 is TGTGCCAGCAGCCCCCCACGGGGGGCGAGCACCGGGGAGCTGTTTTTT. Protein product: CASSPPRGASTGELFF.

The chain carries TRBV19 and TRBJ1-1, with a tentative D call TRBD1 (5 bases). Germline V gene lookup returns CDR1 LNHDA and CDR2 SQIVND (reference sequence). The ends were cut back, 5 bases at V and 7 bases at J, with 8 bases in the middle. The CDR3 is 11 residues long. This CDR3 is CASSVGVEAFF. Here the CDR3 DNA reads TGTGCCAGTAGTGTAGGGGTTGAAGCTTTCTTT. Based on the CDR3 plus reference TRBV19 and TRBJ1-1, the full variable domain is DGGITQSPKYLFRKEGQNVTLSCEQNLNHDAMYWYRQDPGQGLRLIYYSQIVNDFQKGDIAEGYSVSREKKESFPLTVTSAQKNPTAFYLCASSVGVEAFFGQGTRLTVV.

V and J are TRBV27 and TRBJ1-2; 7 nucleotides agree with TRBD1. The CDR3 is 14 amino acids. CDR1 and CDR2 (germline): MNHEY, SMNVEV (reference sequence). The trim removed 3 bases at V and 5 bases at J, leaving 6 bases unmatched. The CDR3 DNA follows: TGTGCCAGCAGTTTTTTGGGACAGATGTATGGCTACACCTTC. This codes for CASSFLGQMYGYTF.

The rearrangement uses TRBV5-1 and TRBJ2-3; 8 bases line up with TRBD2. CDR3 size: 15 residues. Germline CDR1 SGHRS, CDR2 YFSETQ. V was clipped by 5 bases and J by 0 bases; unmatched bases: 5. CDR3 loop: CASRWLAGSTDTQYF. In nucleotides, the CDR3 is TGCGCCAGCAGGTGGCTAGCGGGTAGCACAGATACGCAGTATTTT.

The genes are TRBV9 and TRBJ2-3; 7 bases agree with TRBD2. The CDR3 runs to 16 residues. CDR1 and CDR2 (germline): SGDLS, YYNGEE. The ends lost 0 bases at V and 1 base at J; junction bases unmatched: 5. CDR3 DNA: TGTGCCAGCAGCGTAGGGGAGGGAGTGGGCACAGATACGCAGTATTTT. Amino acid sequence: CASSVGEGVGTDTQYF.